This is a list of T cell receptor beta chains from one sample in a study of Graves' ophthalmopathy and Graves' hyperthyroidism. TCRdb redid the calling of the multiplex PCR reads with MiXCR, one entry per CDR3 protein. The sample includes around 1.1 million distinct CDR3 sequences, 35% to 40% of them seen just once. Sequences were obtained from peripheral blood or thyroid tissue (not recorded which). Receptors originate from an adult man with Graves' hyperthyroidism. The CDR3 runs from the conserved cysteine through the conserved F or W. Each record gives: V gene, clone size, D gene, J gene, CDR3 protein, CDR3 DNA. The D gene is left open where the match is weak. The listing skips clone size in some rows; elsewhere it reads once, few, many or a size class.

V: TRBV19; size: many; D: TRBD1; J: TRBJ2-7; CDR3: CASSPGTDSYEQYF; DNA: TGTGCCAGTAGTCCAGGGACAGATTCCTACGAGCAGTACTTC
V: TRBV2; size: few; D: -; J: TRBJ1-2; CDR3: CASGTYGYTF; DNA: TGTGCCAGCGGGACCTATGGCTACACCTTC
V: TRBV20-1; size: few; D: TRBD2; J: TRBJ2-7; CDR3: CSARDQRGGPSYEQYF; DNA: TGCAGTGCTAGAGATCAGCGGGGGGGTCCCTCCTACGAGCAGTACTTC
V: TRBV20-1; size: -; D: TRBD2; J: TRBJ2-5; CDR3: CSASPGGDQYF; DNA: TGCAGTGCTAGTCCGGGGGGGGACCAGTACTTC
V: TRBV10-2; size: -; D: TRBD1; J: TRBJ1-1; CDR3: CASSPGQGGGGDTEAFF; DNA: TGCGCCAGCAGCCCCGGACAGGGTGGCGGGGGTGACACTGAAGCTTTCTTT
V: TRBV7-2; size: many; D: TRBD2; J: TRBJ2-7; CDR3: CASSLDPSGVMLGEQYF; DNA: TGTGCCAGCAGCTTAGATCCTAGCGGGGTGATGCTCGGGGAGCAGTACTTC
V: TRBV7-9; size: few; D: -; J: TRBJ2-2; CDR3: CASSRMFGELFF; DNA: TGTGCTAGCAGCCGCATGTTCGGGGAGCTGTTTTTT
V: TRBV6-6; size: -; D: TRBD1; J: TRBJ1-1; CDR3: CASSYSLPGTGRNTEAFF; DNA: TGTGCCAGCAGTTACTCGTTACCCGGGACAGGGCGTAACACTGAAGCTTTCTTT
V: TRBV11-2; size: many; D: TRBD1; J: TRBJ1-6; CDR3: CASSSGTGGSPLHF; DNA: TGTGCCAGCAGTTCCGGGACAGGGGGCTCACCCCTCCACTTT
V: TRBV25-1; size: -; D: -; J: TRBJ1-2; CDR3: CASRTLSNYGYTF; DNA: TGTGCCAGCAGGACACTATCTAACTATGGCTACACCTTC
V: TRBV7-8; size: -; D: TRBD2; J: TRBJ2-7; CDR3: CASSLASGGPTF; DNA: TGTGCCAGCAGCTTAGCGAGCGGGGGGCCTACTTTC
V: TRBV5-5; size: -; D: -; J: TRBJ1-2; CDR3: CASSFFGVVNYGYTF; DNA: TGTGCCAGCAGCTTTTTTGGGGTTGTAAACTATGGCTACACCTTC
V: TRBV12-3/TRBV12-4; size: many; D: TRBD1; J: TRBJ1-2; CDR3: CASSFKGQTNYGYTF; DNA: TGTGCCAGCAGTTTTAAGGGACAGACAAACTATGGCTACACCTTC
V: TRBV15; size: -; D: -; J: TRBJ1-5; CDR3: CATSRAGGGSNQPQHF; DNA: TGTGCCACCAGCAGGGCCGGGGGGGGTAGCAATCAGCCCCAGCATTTT
V: TRBV29-1; size: -; D: TRBD1; J: TRBJ2-7; CDR3: CSFTGAYEQYF; DNA: TGCAGCTTTACAGGGGCGTACGAGCAGTACTTC
V: TRBV6-2/TRBV6-3; size: -; D: -; J: TRBJ2-2; CDR3: CASSYSETRGRELFF; DNA: TGTGCCAGCAGTTACTCCGAGACCAGAGGGAGGGAGCTGTTTTTT
V: TRBV10-3; size: -; D: -; J: TRBJ1-4; CDR3: CAIRAGAGEKLFF; DNA: TGTGCCATCAGGGCGGGGGCTGGCGAAAAACTGTTTTTT
V: TRBV24-1; size: many; D: TRBD1; J: TRBJ2-7; CDR3: CATVRDSPYEQYF; DNA: TGTGCCACCGTCCGGGACAGCCCCTACGAGCAGTACTTC
V: TRBV19; size: -; D: -; J: TRBJ1-5; CDR3: CASSNTRLGQPQHF; DNA: TGTGCCAGTAGTAATACCCGTTTGGGACAGCCCCAGCATTTT
V: TRBV14; size: many; D: -; J: TRBJ1-6; CDR3: CASSRSSFVREDSPLHF; DNA: TGTGCCAGCAGCCGGAGTTCGTTTGTGAGGGAAGATTCACCCCTCCACTTT
V: TRBV6-1; size: many; D: TRBD1; J: TRBJ2-5; CDR3: CASSEQDRGRSETQYF; DNA: TGTGCCAGCAGTGAACAGGACAGGGGGCGTTCGGAGACCCAGTACTTC
V: TRBV20-1; size: -; D: -; J: TRBJ1-2; CDR3: CSARDGDGYTF; DNA: TGCAGTGCTAGAGATGGGGACGGCTACACCTTC
V: TRBV18; size: few; D: TRBD1; J: TRBJ2-7; CDR3: CASSHNRGPYEQYF; DNA: TGTGCCAGCTCACACAACAGGGGGCCTTACGAGCAGTACTTC
V: TRBV7-9; size: -; D: -; J: TRBJ2-5; CDR3: CASSHVGGTVLRRETQYF; DNA: TGTGCCAGCAGCCATGTGGGGGGTACAGTCCTCCGGCGAGAGACCCAGTACTTC
V: TRBV19; size: few; D: -; J: TRBJ2-2; CDR3: CASSIVGSVNTGELFF; DNA: TGTGCCAGTAGTATAGTGGGGTCAGTGAACACCGGGGAGCTGTTTTTT
V: TRBV12-3/TRBV12-4; size: many; D: -; J: TRBJ1-4; CDR3: CASSLGVTNEKLFF; DNA: TGTGCCAGCAGCTTAGGGGTGACTAATGAAAAACTGTTTTTT
V: TRBV7-2; size: many; D: -; J: TRBJ1-2; CDR3: CASSQGFGYTF; DNA: TGTGCCAGCAGCCAGGGGTTTGGCTACACCTTC
V: TRBV7-9; size: many; D: -; J: TRBJ1-3; CDR3: CASSQIGTAQSGNTIYF; DNA: TGTGCCAGCAGCCAGATCGGGACGGCTCAATCTGGAAACACCATATATTTT
V: TRBV7-8; size: many; D: -; J: TRBJ1-5; CDR3: CASSLRLTSNQPQHF; DNA: TGTGCCAGCAGCTTACGCCTAACTAGCAATCAGCCCCAGCATTTT
V: TRBV11-2; size: many; D: TRBD1; J: TRBJ2-7; CDR3: CASSLVDRGHDEQYF; DNA: TGTGCCAGCAGCTTAGTCGACAGGGGGCATGACGAGCAGTACTTC
V: TRBV10-3; size: -; D: TRBD2; J: TRBJ2-5; CDR3: CAGKAGGLETQYF; DNA: TGTGCCGGGAAAGCGGGAGGGCTGGAGACCCAGTACTTC
V: TRBV10-3; size: -; D: -; J: TRBJ1-4; CDR3: CASSYPTGGPEKLFF; DNA: TGTGCCAGCAGTTACCCGACAGGTGGCCCTGAAAAACTGTTTTTT
V: TRBV20-1; size: -; D: -; J: TRBJ1-6; CDR3: CSASIQGNNSPLHF; DNA: TGCAGTGCTAGTATACAGGGTAATAATTCACCCCTCCACTTT
V: TRBV7-6; size: many; D: -; J: TRBJ1-5; CDR3: CASSSGNSQPQHF; DNA: TGTGCCAGCAGCTCAGGGAATAGCCAGCCCCAGCATTTT
V: TRBV4-3; size: -; D: -; J: TRBJ2-6; CDR3: CASSKTGPGANVLTF; DNA: TGCGCCAGCAGCAAAACGGGGCCTGGGGCCAACGTCCTGACTTTC
V: TRBV7-8; size: many; D: TRBD2; J: TRBJ2-5; CDR3: CASSFSGSPETQYF; DNA: TGTGCCAGCAGCTTTAGCGGGAGCCCAGAGACCCAGTACTTC
V: TRBV12-3/TRBV12-4; size: -; D: -; J: TRBJ2-2; CDR3: CASTPEGRANTGELFF; DNA: TGTGCCAGCACTCCGGAAGGGAGAGCGAACACCGGGGAGCTGTTTTTT